The present TCR beta chain was sequenced within a study of blood T cell repertoires in COVID-19. Study as a whole: Whether acute or convalescent, the COVID-19 samples came from the United States, Italy and Spain. Nucleic acid was either cDNA or gDNA, and it came from T cells, B-cell-depleted T cells, or PBMCs.

This clone was detected once. Sequencing used immunoSEQ multiplex PCR; TCRdb keeps in-frame clones, though not all of them. The data hold 200,000 to 250,000 clones, with around 83% observed a single time. The sample consisted of peripheral blood. This receptor was obtained from a middle-aged man who had recovered from COVID-19.

CDR3 protein: CASSFLPGGPGDTQYF. The CDR3 DNA sequence: TGTGCCAGCAGCTTCCTACCGGGAGGGCCGGGAGATACGCAGTATTTT. V gene TRBV11-2 combines with J gene TRBJ2-3; 8 bases align to TRBD2. CDR3 size: 16 residues. V shed 3 bases, J shed 5 bases, and the junction held 10 bases outside the gene matches. The V gene's germline CDR1 is SGHAT and CDR2 FQNNGV.